One sample yielded the 18 T cell receptor beta chains listed below, sequenced in a study of brain T cells in children with intractable seizures. The protocol was immunoSEQ multiplex PCR, while the TCRdb copy is restricted to in-frame clones and leaves out a portion. The repertoire holds about 340,000 clones, with roughly 93% as singletons. Time point given: blood from clinic visit 5 months post-surgery; TSC patient then seizure free. This specimen was peripheral blood, taken less than 6 months after surgery. The receptors stem from a boy younger than two with tuberous sclerosis and intractable seizures.

This chain connects TRBV9 to TRBJ2-2; TRBD1 is a possible D gene (5 bases). The CDR3 runs to 16 residues. Germline loops: CDR1 SGDLS, CDR2 YYNGEE. Trimming cost V 0 bases and J 3 bases, with 12 bases left between them. The CDR3 reads CASSVAPRVHTGELFF. The DNA for the CDR3 is TGTGCCAGCAGCGTAGCTCCCAGGGTCCACACCGGGGAGCTGTTTTTT.

The chain is built from TRBV19 and TRBJ2-3; no firm D call. Germline V lookup: CDR1 LNHDA, CDR2 SQIVND (reference sequence). Trimming removed 8 bases at V and 8 bases at J, with 11 bases between. The CDR3 loop spans 11 amino acids. The CDR3 DNA reads as TGTGCCAGTGGGTCTTCACGTACGCAGTATTTT. Protein product: CASGSSRTQYF.

This sequence joins TRBV19 and TRBJ1-4, with D possibly TRBD1 on 6 matching bases. V was clipped by 5 bases and J by 8 bases, with 18 bases between them. CDR3 length: 15 residues. The germline V gene has CDR1 LNHDA and CDR2 SQIVND (reference sequence). CDR3 in DNA: TGTGCCAGTAGTCCAACGGGGGGGCCCAGGGAAAAACTGTTTTTT. Translating gives CASSPTGGPREKLFF.

The chain is built from TRBV6-1 and TRBJ1-5, with unresolved D. The V and J ends lost 2 bases and 0 bases respectively, with 14 bases between them. This CDR3 has 17 amino acids. Germline V lookup: CDR1 MNHNS, CDR2 SASEGT. CDR3 loop: CASSERRVGFSNQPQHF. The DNA of the CDR3 is TGTGCCAGCAGTGAAAGGAGGGTCGGGTTTAGCAATCAGCCCCAGCATTTT.

The genes are TRBV19 and TRBJ2-1; TRBD1 is a possible D gene (6 bases). Germline assignment: CDR1 LNHDA and CDR2 SQIVND (reference sequence). CDR3 length equals 14 residues. With 7 bases removed from V and 9 bases from J, the gap between germline ends came to 19 bases. The chain's CDR3 is CASTHRGHPLEQFF. The CDR3 nucleotides read TGTGCCAGTACCCATAGGGGACACCCCCTTGAGCAGTTCTTC. Full variable domain (remainder filled in from reference TRBV19 and TRBJ2-1): DGGITQSPKYLFRKEGQNVTLSCEQNLNHDAMYWYRQDPGQGLRLIYYSQIVNDFQKGDIAEGYSVSREKKESFPLTVTSAQKNPTAFYLCASTHRGHPLEQFFGPGTRLTVL.

The gene calls are TRBV7-9 and TRBJ2-5; TRBD1 matches 7 bases. The CDR3 is 19 residues long. Germline lookup yields CDR1 SEHNR and CDR2 FQNEAQ (reference sequence). V shed 5 bases, J shed 2 bases, and the junction held 20 bases outside the gene matches. CDR3 amino acids: CASSGQAFLGHIRQETQYF. The CDR3 DNA sequence: TGTGCCAGCAGCGGACAGGCCTTTTTGGGACATATTAGACAAGAGACCCAGTACTTC.

The chain combines TRBV4-1 with TRBJ2-2; D may match TRBD1 or TRBD2 (5 bases each). Trimming took off 3 bases at V and 9 bases at J, with 11 bases between the two ends. Germline lookup yields CDR1 MGHRA and CDR2 YSYEKL. The CDR3 is 13 residues long. The CDR3 DNA sequence: TGCGCCAGCAGCCATGGGGGAAATAGGGAGCTGTTTTTT. It specifies CASSHGGNRELFF.

CDR3 sequence reads: CASSLDTDTQYF. The DNA of the CDR3 is TGTGCCAGCAGCTTAGACACAGATACGCAGTATTTT. V and J are TRBV7-3 and TRBJ2-3; no clear D gene. Germline lookup yields CDR1 SGHTA and CDR2 FQGTGA. V lost 2 bases, J lost 2 bases, and 2 bases lay in between. There are 12 residues in the CDR3. The full variable domain, its missing parts supplied by reference TRBV7-3 and TRBJ2-3, is GAGVSQTPSNKVTEKGKYVELRCDPISGHTALYWYRQSLGQGPEFLIYFQGTGAADDSGLPNDRFFAVRPEGSVSTLKIQRTERGDSAVYLCASSLDTDTQYFGPGTRLTVL.

This rearrangement joins TRBV7-8 to TRBJ1-1; TRBD1 is a possible D gene (5 bases). Germline CDR1 is SGHVS and CDR2 is FQNEAQ. The CDR3 totals 15 residues. V lost 5 bases, J lost 3 bases, and 16 bases lay in between. CDR3 sequence (DNA): TGTGCCAGCAGCCAGGATGGACAACCCTACACTGAAGCTTTCTTT. This gives the protein CASSQDGQPYTEAFF.

This chain joins TRBV29-1 and TRBJ2-7; D is unclear. Germline V lookup: CDR1 SQVTM, CDR2 ANQGSEA. V lost 4 bases and J lost 1, with 8 bases in between. CDR3 size: 12 residues. The DNA for the CDR3 is TGCAGCGTTGCGGACCTATCCTACGAGCAGTACTTC. This encodes CSVADLSYEQYF.

The CDR3 nucleotides read TGTGCCAGCAGCCAAGGTGGCACTGAAGCTTTCTTT. Translating gives CASSQGGTEAFF. This rearrangement joins TRBV9 to TRBJ1-1, with unresolved D. CDR1 and CDR2 (germline): SGDLS, YYNGEE. The germline V and J ends were trimmed by 4 bases and 4 bases, with 8 bases remaining between them. CDR3 length: 12 amino acids.

J is TRBJ1-1 and V is TRBV14, with D possibly being TRBD1 (5 bases). CDR1 is SGHDN, CDR2 FVKESK, per germline. The V end lost 4 bases, the J end lost 1 base, and 16 bases lay between the germline ends. The CDR3 has 16 residues. CDR3 nucleotide sequence: TGTGCCAGCAGCCCCCCGGCGGGGGGACCGAACACTGAAGCTTTCTTT. Amino acid sequence: CASSPPAGGPNTEAFF.

The rearrangement joins TRBV4-1 to TRBJ1-1; TRBD1 aligns across 7 bases. The CDR3 has 17 residues. Germline loops: CDR1 MGHRA, CDR2 YSYEKL. The trim removed 1 base at V and 6 bases at J, leaving 14 bases unmatched. The CDR3 loop is CASSQASDREVPAEAFF. The CDR3 coding sequence is TGCGCCAGCAGCCAAGCTTCTGACAGGGAGGTGCCGGCTGAAGCTTTCTTT.

This chain links TRBV5-1 with TRBJ2-7; D is undetermined. V was clipped by 2 bases and J by 1 base, with 13 bases between them. This CDR3 has 15 residues. CDR1 is SGHRS and CDR2 is YFSETQ in the germline V gene. Written as DNA, the CDR3 is TGCGCCAGCAGCTTCGCGACAAGTCGGTCCTACGAGCAGTACTTC. This encodes CASSFATSRSYEQYF.

The chain couples TRBV24-1 to TRBJ1-1; D is uncertain. Trimming left V 3 bases short and J 8 bases short, with 9 bases between. CDR1 is KGHDR and CDR2 is SFDVKD in the germline V gene. CDR3 length: 12 amino acids. The CDR3 loop is CATSDVAGEAFF. CDR3 nucleotide sequence: TGTGCCACCAGTGATGTAGCCGGGGAAGCTTTCTTT.

As concerns this clone: The sample has other DNA sequences that encode this CDR3 too. The chain's CDR3 is CASSFGTGDTGELFF. CDR3 sequence (DNA): TGTGCCAGCAGTTTCGGGACAGGGGACACCGGGGAGCTGTTTTTT. V is TRBV27 and J is TRBJ2-2; 10 bases align to TRBD1. This CDR3 has 15 residues. The V and J ends lost 3 bases and 3 bases, in that order; junction bases with no gene match: 1. Germline V gene lookup returns CDR1 MNHEY and CDR2 SMNVEV (reference sequence).

The CDR3 loop is CASKDSTALNEKLFF. For the CDR3, the DNA is TGTGCCAGCAAGGACTCAACAGCCTTGAATGAAAAACTGTTTTTT. This sequence joins TRBV18 and TRBJ1-4; D is unclear. Per germline, CDR1 KGHSH and CDR2 LQKENI. The CDR3 consists of 15 residues. Trimming took off 8 bases at V and 5 bases at J, with 18 bases between the two ends.

The V and J genes are TRBV24-1 and TRBJ2-1; 13 nucleotides agree with TRBD2. The CDR3 runs to 16 residues. With 3 bases clipped from V and 7 bases from J, the junction kept 5 bases outside the gene matches. Germline V gene data show CDR1 as KGHDR and CDR2 as SFDVKD. The CDR3 region has the DNA TGTGCCACCAGTGATCCGGGACTAGCGGGATTGAATGAGCAGTTCTTC. This sequence encodes CATSDPGLAGLNEQFF.